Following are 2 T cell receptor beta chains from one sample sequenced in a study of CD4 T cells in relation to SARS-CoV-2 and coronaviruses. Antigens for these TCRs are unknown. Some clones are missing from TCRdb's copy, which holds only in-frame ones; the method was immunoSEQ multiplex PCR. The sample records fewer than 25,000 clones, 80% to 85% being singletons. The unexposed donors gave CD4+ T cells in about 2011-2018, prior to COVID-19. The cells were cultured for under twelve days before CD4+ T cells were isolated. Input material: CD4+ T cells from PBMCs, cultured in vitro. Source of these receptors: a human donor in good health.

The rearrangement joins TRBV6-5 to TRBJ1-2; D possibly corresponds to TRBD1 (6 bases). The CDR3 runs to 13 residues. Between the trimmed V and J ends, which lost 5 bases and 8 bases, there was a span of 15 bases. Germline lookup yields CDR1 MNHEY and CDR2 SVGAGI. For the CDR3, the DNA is TGTGCCAGCAGTACGAGTACAGGGTCCGGCTACACCTTC. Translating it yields CASSTSTGSGYTF.

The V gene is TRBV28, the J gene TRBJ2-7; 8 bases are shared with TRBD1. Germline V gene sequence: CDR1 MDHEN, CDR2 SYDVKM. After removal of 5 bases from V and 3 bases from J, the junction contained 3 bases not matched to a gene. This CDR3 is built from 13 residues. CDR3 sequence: CASSPGQGYEQYF. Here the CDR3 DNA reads TGTGCCAGCAGTCCCGGACAGGGCTACGAGCAGTACTTC.